The clone carrying this TCR beta chain was counted between two and nine times. Its antigen is still unknown. This record comes from a study of blood T cells in healthy people across ages. Study-wide results and caveats: Calculation of diversity from one million T cells yielded estimates considered to be underestimates. CMV status of donors was not determined, possibly confounding expanded clonotype changes.

Alongside a J-beta primer mix, a sample-barcoded 5' primer served in a second PCR lasting roughly 7 to 12 cycles. The template-switch adaptor, which had 12 random nucleotides, put a tag on each cDNA molecule. A single record per CDR3 protein comes from TCRdb applying MiXCR to the 5' RACE reads. In the table there are fewer than 1.5 million distinct CDR3 sequences, around two fifths of which are singletons. CDR3 size: 12 residues. V lost 4 bases and J 11 bases, leaving 17 bases between the germline ends. Germline lookup yields CDR1 GTSNPN and CDR2 SVGIG (reference sequence). Sequenced: blood. The chain is built from TRBV30 and TRBJ1-1; tentative D call: TRBD1 (6 bases). The sequence was obtained from a woman under 30 in good health. The CDR3 DNA reads TGTGCCTGGACCCTTCTGGGGGGCGGGGCTTTCTTT. Its translation is CAWTLLGGGAFF.